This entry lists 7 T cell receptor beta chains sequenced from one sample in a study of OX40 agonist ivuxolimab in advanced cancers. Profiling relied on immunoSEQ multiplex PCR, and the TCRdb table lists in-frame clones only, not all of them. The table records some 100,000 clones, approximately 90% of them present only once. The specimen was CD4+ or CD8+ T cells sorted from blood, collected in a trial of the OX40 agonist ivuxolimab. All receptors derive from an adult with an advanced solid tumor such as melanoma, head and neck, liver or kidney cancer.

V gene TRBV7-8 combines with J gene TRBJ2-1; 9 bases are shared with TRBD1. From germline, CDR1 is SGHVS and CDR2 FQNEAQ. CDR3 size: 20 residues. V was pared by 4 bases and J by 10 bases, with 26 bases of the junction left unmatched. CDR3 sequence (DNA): TGTGCCAGCAGCTCCCCGTCGCTTACCTACGGGACAGGGACTATAGGGGAGCAGTTCTTC. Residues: CASSSPSLTYGTGTIGEQFF.

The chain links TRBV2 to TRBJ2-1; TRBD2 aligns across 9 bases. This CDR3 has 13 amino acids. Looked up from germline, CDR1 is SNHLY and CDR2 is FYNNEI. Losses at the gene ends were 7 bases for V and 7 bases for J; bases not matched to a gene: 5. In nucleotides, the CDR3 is TGTGCCAGCAACCTAGCGGGAATGAATGAGCAGTTCTTC. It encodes CASNLAGMNEQFF.

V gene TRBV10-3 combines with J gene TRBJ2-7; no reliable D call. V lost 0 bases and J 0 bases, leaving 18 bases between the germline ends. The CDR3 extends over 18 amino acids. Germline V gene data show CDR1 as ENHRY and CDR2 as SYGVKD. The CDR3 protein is CAISESGFPRPFSYEQYF. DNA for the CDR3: TGTGCCATCAGTGAGTCCGGCTTTCCAAGGCCCTTCTCCTACGAGCAGTACTTC.

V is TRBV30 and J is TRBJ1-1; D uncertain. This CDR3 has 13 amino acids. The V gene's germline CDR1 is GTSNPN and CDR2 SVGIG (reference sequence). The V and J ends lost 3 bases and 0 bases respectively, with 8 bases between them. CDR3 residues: CAWRTAMNTEAFF. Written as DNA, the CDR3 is TGTGCCTGGAGAACAGCCATGAACACTGAAGCTTTCTTT.

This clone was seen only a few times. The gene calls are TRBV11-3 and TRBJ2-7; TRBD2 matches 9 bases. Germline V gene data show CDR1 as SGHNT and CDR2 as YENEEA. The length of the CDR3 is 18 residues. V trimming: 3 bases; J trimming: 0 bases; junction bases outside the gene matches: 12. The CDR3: CASSFWAGGPFSSYEQYV. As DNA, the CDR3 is TGTGCCAGCAGCTTCTGGGCGGGGGGGCCCTTTAGCTCCTACGAGCAGTACGTC.

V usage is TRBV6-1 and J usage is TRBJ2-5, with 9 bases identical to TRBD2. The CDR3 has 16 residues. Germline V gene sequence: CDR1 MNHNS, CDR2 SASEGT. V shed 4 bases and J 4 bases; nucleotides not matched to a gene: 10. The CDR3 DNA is TGTGCCAGCAGTGTCGGGGTAGCGGGAGAGGCAGAGACCCAGTACTTC. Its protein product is CASSVGVAGEAETQYF.

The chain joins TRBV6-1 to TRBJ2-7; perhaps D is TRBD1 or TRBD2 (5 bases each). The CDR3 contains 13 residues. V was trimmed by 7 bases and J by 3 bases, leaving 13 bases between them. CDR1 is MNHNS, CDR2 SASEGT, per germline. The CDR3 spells CASNSGTSYEQYF. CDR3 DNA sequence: TGTGCCAGCAACTCTGGGACCAGCTACGAGCAGTACTTC.